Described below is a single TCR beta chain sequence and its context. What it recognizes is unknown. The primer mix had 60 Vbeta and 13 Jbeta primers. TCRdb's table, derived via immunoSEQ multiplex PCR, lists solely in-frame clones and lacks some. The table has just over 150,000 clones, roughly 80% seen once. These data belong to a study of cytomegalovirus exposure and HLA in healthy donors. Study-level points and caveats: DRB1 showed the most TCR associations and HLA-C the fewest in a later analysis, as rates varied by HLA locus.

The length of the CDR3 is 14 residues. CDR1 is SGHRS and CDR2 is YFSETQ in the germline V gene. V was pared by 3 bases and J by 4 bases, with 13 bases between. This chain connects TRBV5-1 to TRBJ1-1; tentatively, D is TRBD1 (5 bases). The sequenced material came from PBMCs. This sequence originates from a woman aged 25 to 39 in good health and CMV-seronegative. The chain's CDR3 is CASSSVTGFTEAFF. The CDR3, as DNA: TGCGCCAGCAGCTCCGTCACAGGATTCACTGAAGCTTTCTTT.